A selection of T cell receptor beta chains follows, all from one sample in a study of response to subunit inactivated influenza vaccine. MiXCR, applied by TCRdb to the RT-PCR reads, yields one record per CDR3 protein. This table holds roughly 780,000 distinct CDR3 sequences, around a sixth found once. Sequenced material: PBMCs from blood, taken 5 days after vaccination. The origin of the receptors is a man aged 50 to 60 who received an inactivated influenza vaccine. The CDR3 runs from the conserved cysteine through the conserved F or W. A D gene is named only where the DNA matches it firmly. A row's size may be missing; if present it is once, few, many or a size class.

clone_size j_call d_call v_call cdr3_aa cdr3_nt
- TRBJ1-1 - TRBV20-1 CSAPSWTKNTEAFF TGCAGTGCCCCCTCGTGGACGAAGAACACTGAAGCTTTCTTT
- TRBJ2-5 TRBD2 TRBV6-5 CASSSWTSGRAGFQETQYF TGTGCCAGCAGTTCTTGGACTAGCGGGAGGGCCGGTTTCCAAGAGACCCAGTACTTC
many TRBJ1-6 TRBD1 TRBV4-3 CASSQGWAGGSPLHF TGCGCCAGCAGCCAAGGGTGGGCAGGGGGATCACCCCTCCACTTT
- TRBJ1-1 - TRBV12-3/TRBV12-4 CASSLAREAFF TGTGCCAGCAGTTTAGCGAGAGAAGCTTTCTTT
- TRBJ2-7 - TRBV7-2 CASSLEEGRYEQYF TGTGCCAGCAGCTTAGAGGAGGGAAGGTACGAGCAGTACTTC
- TRBJ2-6 - TRBV6-2/TRBV6-3 CASSYHDVFLVSGANVLTF TGTGCCAGCAGTTACCACGACGTCTTTTTGGTGTCTGGGGCCAACGTCCTGACTTTC
- TRBJ2-7 TRBD2 TRBV5-6 CASSYGTSRKSVYEQYF TGTGCCAGCAGCTACGGGACTAGCAGAAAATCAGTCTACGAGCAGTACTTC
- TRBJ2-2 TRBD1 TRBV4-2 CASSQAGGRDTGELFF TGTGCCAGCAGCCAAGCAGGGGGCCGGGACACCGGGGAGCTGTTTTTT
few TRBJ1-6 - TRBV7-2 CASSGGQPKPLHF TGTGCCAGCAGCGGTGGACAGCCCAAACCCCTCCACTTT
- TRBJ2-5 TRBD2 TRBV7-9 CASRGDGRTFETQYF TGTGCCAGCAGAGGTGACGGGAGGACCTTTGAGACCCAGTACTTC
- TRBJ2-7 - TRBV3-1 CASSAISGSPRNEQYF TGTGCCAGCAGCGCAATCTCCGGGTCTCCAAGAAACGAGCAGTACTTC
- TRBJ2-3 TRBD2 TRBV7-1 CAASSSTGSTSGNHQAADTQYF TGTGCCGCCAGCAGTTCTACCGGGTCTACTAGCGGAAACCACCAGGCCGCAGATACGCAGTATTTT
many TRBJ2-3 TRBD1 TRBV5-1 CASRTGGSDTQYF TGCGCCAGCAGAACAGGGGGCTCTGATACGCAGTATTTT
few TRBJ1-1 - TRBV12-3/TRBV12-4 CASSPPDRLNTEAFF TGTGCCAGCAGTCCCCCGGACAGACTGAACACTGAAGCTTTCTTT
- TRBJ2-7 - TRBV7-6 CASSLNEAYERYF TGTGCCAGCAGCTTAAACGAGGCCTACGAGCGGTACTTC
- TRBJ2-3 - TRBV6-4 CASSGGPTDTQYF TGTGCCAGCAGTGGGGGGCCCACAGATACGCAGTATTTT
- TRBJ2-1 TRBD1 TRBV9 CASSATGTENNEQFF TGTGCCAGCAGCGCGACCGGGACAGAGAACAATGAGCAGTTCTTC
- TRBJ2-5 TRBD2 TRBV11-3 CASSEGLAGDETQYF TGTGCCAGCAGCGAGGGACTAGCGGGAGACGAGACCCAGTACTTC
- TRBJ2-7 TRBD1 TRBV5-1 CASALGQGPYEQYF TGCGCCAGCGCCCTGGGACAGGGGCCTTACGAGCAGTACTTC
- TRBJ2-7 TRBD1 TRBV2 CASSENQGAIHEQYF TGTGCCAGCAGTGAAAACCAGGGGGCGATTCACGAGCAGTACTTC
few TRBJ2-7 TRBD2 TRBV29-1 CSVGGLAGGQTYEQYF TGCAGCGTTGGGGGACTAGCGGGAGGCCAGACCTACGAGCAGTACTTC
- TRBJ1-1 - TRBV12-3/TRBV12-4 CASSLPHAGTEAFF TGTGCCAGCAGCCTTCCCCACGCGGGCACTGAAGCTTTCTTT
- TRBJ2-5 - TRBV5-5 CASSRADGLGETQYF TGTGCCAGCAGCAGGGCAGACGGGCTAGGTGAGACCCAGTACTTC
few TRBJ2-1 - TRBV5-1 CASSLGGQANNEQFF TGCGCCAGCAGCTTGGGGGGGCAGGCGAACAATGAGCAGTTCTTC
- TRBJ2-1 TRBD2 TRBV28 CASSLTGTMNNEQFF TGTGCCAGCAGTTTAACCGGGACTATGAACAATGAGCAGTTCTTC
few TRBJ1-5 - TRBV29-1 CSALVSNQPQHF TGCAGCGCTCTCGTTAGCAATCAGCCCCAGCATTTT
few TRBJ2-5 - TRBV7-2 CASSYSLRQETQYF TGTGCCAGCAGCTACAGCCTCCGCCAAGAGACCCAGTACTTC
- TRBJ2-1 TRBD2 TRBV18 CASSTPLAGVYNEQFF TGTGCCAGCTCAACGCCACTAGCGGGAGTCTACAATGAGCAGTTCTTC
few TRBJ2-1 - TRBV4-2 CASSQDPHNNEQFF TGTGCCAGCAGCCAAGATCCCCATAACAATGAGCAGTTCTTC
few TRBJ2-1 - TRBV20-1 CSTPNWRSSYNEQFF TGCAGTACGCCCAACTGGCGGAGTTCCTACAATGAGCAGTTCTTC
many TRBJ1-1 - TRBV4-2 CASSGRLNTEAFF TGTGCCAGCAGTGGACGCTTGAACACTGAAGCTTTCTTT
many TRBJ1-5 - TRBV5-1 CASSFGPGSNQPQHF TGCGCCAGCAGCTTCGGGCCTGGGAGCAATCAGCCCCAGCATTTT
few TRBJ2-7 - TRBV20-1 CSARGAGAVYEQYF TGCAGTGCTAGAGGCGCGGGGGCGGTTTACGAGCAGTACTTC
many TRBJ1-5 - TRBV12-3/TRBV12-4 CASSRGPSNQPQHF TGTGCCAGCAGCCGGGGGCCTAGCAATCAGCCCCAGCATTTT
- TRBJ2-3 TRBD2 TRBV5-1 CASSDPGLAGGTQYF TGCGCCAGCAGCGACCCGGGACTAGCGGGAGGTACGCAGTATTTT
- TRBJ2-1 TRBD2 TRBV6-5 CASSYSFIGTSRFNEQFF TGTGCCAGCAGTTACTCTTTTATTGGGACTAGTAGGTTCAATGAGCAGTTCTTC
- TRBJ2-1 - TRBV24-1 CATSDPAGDEQFF TGTGCCACCAGTGACCCTGCTGGGGATGAGCAGTTCTTC
many TRBJ2-3 - TRBV5-1 CASSFGAPSTDTQYF TGTGCCAGCAGTTTCGGGGCTCCTAGCACAGATACGCAGTATTTT
many TRBJ1-4 - TRBV12-3/TRBV12-4 CASSLVLDSGLFF TGTGCCAGCAGTTTAGTTTTGGATTCGGGACTGTTTTTT
- TRBJ2-1 - TRBV11-2 CASSLVQGGRNEQFF TGTGCCAGCAGCTTAGTCCAGGGTGGGCGCAATGAGCAGTTCTTC
few TRBJ2-7 TRBD2 TRBV16 CASSQFARDYSYEQYF TGTGCCAGCAGCCAATTCGCTAGGGACTACTCCTACGAGCAGTACTTC
many TRBJ1-4 - TRBV12-3/TRBV12-4 CASSLTQGGEKLFF TGTGCCAGCAGTTTAACTCAGGGTGGGGAAAAACTGTTTTTT
few TRBJ2-3 - TRBV7-8 CASSLARVTDTQYF TGTGCCAGCAGCTTAGCAAGAGTCACAGATACGCAGTATTTT
- TRBJ2-1 - TRBV5-1 CASSLVAQGTYNEQFF TGCGCCAGCAGCTTGGTCGCGCAGGGGACCTACAATGAGCAGTTCTTC
- TRBJ2-3 - TRBV21-1 CASSNLGVHTDTQYF TGTGCCAGCAGCAACCTAGGGGTTCACACAGATACGCAGTATTTT
- TRBJ2-2 TRBD1 TRBV6-1 CASSWTGGDTGELFF TGTGCCAGCAGCTGGACAGGGGGAGACACCGGGGAGCTGTTTTTT
many TRBJ1-1 - TRBV2 CASKGGENTEAFF TGTGCCAGCAAAGGCGGGGAGAACACTGAAGCTTTCTTT
few TRBJ2-1 TRBD2 TRBV10-3 CAISDLAGVVNNEQFF TGTGCCATCAGTGATCTAGCGGGGGTAGTAAACAATGAGCAGTTCTTC
many TRBJ2-3 TRBD2 TRBV10-3 CAIRPAGADTQYF TGTGCCATCAGGCCCGCGGGGGCAGATACGCAGTATTTT
- TRBJ2-7 TRBD2 TRBV9 CASRGLGDEQYF TGTGCCAGCAGGGGACTAGGGGACGAGCAGTACTTC
few TRBJ1-5 - TRBV12-3/TRBV12-4 CASSSDFDSNQPQHF TGTGCCAGCAGTTCGGACTTTGATAGCAATCAGCCCCAGCATTTT
- TRBJ2-6 - TRBV5-1 CASSLVGRRSGANVLTF TGCGCCAGCAGCTTGGTGGGACGGCGCTCTGGGGCCAACGTCCTGACTTTC